The 21 T cell receptor beta chains given below trace back to one sample, sequenced in a study of T cells after yellow fever vaccination. From the 5' RACE reads, TCRdb called clonotypes with MiXCR, one entry per CDR3 protein. This sample yields just under 600,000 distinct CDR3 sequences, of which roughly 14% are seen a single time; over 12% belongs to the top ten. Sequences were derived from PBMCs, sampled on the day of the yellow fever booster vaccination. The receptor source for this set is a man aged 25-45 years who received the YFV17D yellow fever vaccine.

This clonotype was seen more than once but under ten times. The rearrangement links TRBV20-1 to TRBJ2-4, with a tentative D call TRBD2 (6 bases). V lost 6 bases and J lost 6, with 21 bases in between. Germline V lookup: CDR1 DFQATT, CDR2 SNEGSKA (reference sequence). The CDR3 contains 15 residues. The CDR3, as DNA: TGCAGTGCCCGCGGAGGGGCTAAACCGCCAAACATTCAGTACTTC. Translated: CSARGGAKPPNIQYF.

The genes are TRBV29-1 and TRBJ2-1; 9 bases agree with TRBD2. The length of the CDR3 is 12 residues. Germline V gene data show CDR1 as SQVTM and CDR2 as ANQGSEA. The trim removed 7 bases at V and 5 bases at J, leaving 3 bases unmatched. CDR3 protein: CSGTSVNNEQFF. The DNA of the CDR3 is TGCAGCGGGACTAGCGTAAACAATGAGCAGTTCTTC.

This clonotype came up a few times. This chain's CDR3 is CASSGYWGTDEAFF. In DNA form, the CDR3 reads TGTGCCAGCAGCGGGTACTGGGGAACTGATGAAGCTTTCTTT. The J gene is TRBJ1-1, the V gene TRBV6-1; D gene unclear. Germline CDR1 and CDR2: MNHNS and SASEGT. The CDR3 is made up of 14 amino acids. The germline V and J ends were trimmed by 6 bases and 7 bases, with 18 bases remaining between them.

This clonotype was picked up many times. The chain has TRBV7-9 and TRBJ1-3; D remains unclear. Trimming shortened V by 5 bases and J by 6 bases, and 14 bases separated the two germline ends. Germline V gives CDR1 SEHNR, CDR2 FQNEAQ (reference sequence). CDR3 length equals 14 residues. In DNA, the CDR3 is TGTGCCAGCAGCCCACTTACGGCGATAAACACCATATATTTT. Translation: CASSPLTAINTIYF.

Written as DNA, the CDR3 is TGTGCCAGCAGCCAGACTAGCGGGAGAATCTATGAGCAGTTCTTC. Amino acid sequence: CASSQTSGRIYEQFF. The chain combines TRBV14 with TRBJ2-1; 12 bases match TRBD2. Germline CDR1 reads SGHDN; CDR2 reads FVKESK. The V segment lost 3 bases and the J segment 8 bases; nucleotides outside the gene matches: 5. This CDR3 spans 15 amino acids. Based on the CDR3 plus reference TRBV14 and TRBJ2-1, the full variable domain is EAGVTQFPSHSVIEKGQTVTLRCDPISGHDNLYWYRRVMGKEIKFLLHFVKESKQDESGMPNNRFLAERTGGTYSTLKVQPAELEDSGVYFCASSQTSGRIYEQFFGPGTRLTVL.

CDR3 nucleotides: TGTGCCAGCTCACCGTCGGGAGCGGGAGCTTACGAGCAGTACTTC. Residues: CASSPSGAGAYEQYF. The chain links TRBV18 to TRBJ2-7, with 8 bases aligning to TRBD2. J lost 4 bases, V lost 3 bases, and 8 bases had no gene match. The CDR3 length is 15 residues. Germline CDR1 reads KGHSH; CDR2 reads LQKENI.

V and J are TRBV7-6 and TRBJ2-7; D possibly matches TRBD1 or TRBD2 (5 bases each). The ends were cut back, 0 bases at V and 7 bases at J, with 13 bases in the middle. CDR1 is SGHVS and CDR2 is FNYEAQ in the germline V gene. There are 14 residues in the CDR3. The CDR3 region is CASSLAGRTGEQYF. CDR3 in DNA: TGTGCCAGCAGCTTAGCGGGGCGGACGGGGGAGCAGTACTTC.

The V gene is TRBV5-1, the J gene TRBJ2-1; the match to TRBD2 covers 8 bases. Germline CDR1 reads SGHRS; CDR2 reads YFSETQ. V lost 4 bases and J lost 8; bases outside the gene matches: 5. CDR3 length: 13 residues. The CDR3 DNA reads TGCGCCAGCAGCGCCGGGACTAGTCATGAGCAGTTCTTC. Its protein is CASSAGTSHEQFF.

Only a few counts were recorded for this clonotype. The chain is built from TRBV12-3 or TRBV12-4 and TRBJ2-2; D might be TRBD1 (6 bases). This CDR3 spans 15 amino acids. Between the trimmed V and J ends, which lost 7 bases and 3 bases, there was a span of 15 bases. CDR3 in DNA: TGTGCCAGCACTCCCCGGACAGAGCACACCGGGGAGCTGTTTTTT. Amino acids: CASTPRTEHTGELFF.

This clonotype was counted once. This chain joins TRBV29-1 and TRBJ2-7; TRBD1 might be the D (5 bases). Per the germline V gene, CDR1 is SQVTM and CDR2 is ANQGSEA. V lost 4 bases, J lost 3 bases, and 13 bases lay in between. The CDR3 extends over 13 amino acids. CDR3 DNA sequence: TGCAGCGTTGTGGGGCAGGAGCTCTACGAGCAGTACTTC. As protein: CSVVGQELYEQYF.

This clonotype appeared a few times. The chain is built from TRBV5-1 and TRBJ2-3; 10 bases align to TRBD2. Trimming removed 4 bases from V and 5 bases from J; junction bases left unmatched: 13. Germline values: CDR1 SGHRS, CDR2 YFSETQ. The CDR3 is 17 residues long. The CDR3 nucleotides are TGCGCCAGCAGCCCCCGTGTGGGGACTAGCGTAGGAGATACGCAGTATTTT. This translates into CASSPRVGTSVGDTQYF.

This clonotype was seen ten or more times. The chain couples TRBV20-1 to TRBJ2-5, with unresolved D. Germline V gene sequence: CDR1 DFQATT, CDR2 SNEGSKA (reference sequence). The CDR3 is 12 residues long. Trimming pared 0 bases from V and 5 bases from J, leaving 7 bases between. For the CDR3, the DNA is TGCAGTGCTAGAGATGTCGTGGAGACCCAGTACTTC. This translates into CSARDVVETQYF.

The V call is TRBV10-3, the J call TRBJ2-3; 7 bases are shared with TRBD1. The CDR3 is made up of 15 amino acids. V lost 8 bases to trimming and J lost 0 bases; unmatched junction nucleotides: 8. Per germline, CDR1 ENHRY and CDR2 SYGVKD. The CDR3, as DNA: TGTGCCATCGCCCCGACAGGGTATAGCACAGATACGCAGTATTTT. This encodes CAIAPTGYSTDTQYF.

This clonotype was detected a few times. The chain uses TRBV19 and TRBJ2-1, with D possibly TRBD2 on 6 matching bases. Germline CDR1 LNHDA, CDR2 SQIVND (reference sequence). Trimming left V 1 base short and J 8 bases short, with 15 bases between. CDR3 length: 15 amino acids. The CDR3 DNA is TGTGCCAGTAGTATAGCTAGACTAGTGAATGATGAGCAGTTCTTC. Encoded protein: CASSIARLVNDEQFF.

This clonotype was found a few times. The chain combines TRBV29-1 with TRBJ2-3, with a tentative D call TRBD2 (6 bases). The CDR3 consists of 13 residues. V dropped 3 bases and J dropped 5 bases, with 12 bases sitting between them. CDR1 and CDR2 from the germline V gene are SQVTM and ANQGSEA. The CDR3 DNA reads as TGCAGCGTTGACGAAGGAGCGGGAGATACGCAGTATTTT. Translated: CSVDEGAGDTQYF.

The chain is built from TRBV20-1 and TRBJ2-1; D is unresolved. Trimming stripped 1 base from V and 3 bases from J, with 13 bases between. Germline V gene sequence: CDR1 DFQATT, CDR2 SNEGSKA (reference sequence). The CDR3 totals 15 residues. The CDR3 DNA reads TGCAGTGCTAGAGTGGGCTCCAGAGACTACAATGAGCAGTTCTTC. Its translation is CSARVGSRDYNEQFF.

The rearrangement uses TRBV27 and TRBJ2-1, with 11 bases aligning to TRBD2. There are 18 residues in the CDR3. V was pared by 2 bases and J by 9 bases, with 15 bases of the junction left unmatched. Germline values: CDR1 MNHEY, CDR2 SMNVEV (reference sequence). In DNA, the CDR3 is TGTGCCAGCAGTTTAAGGCCGACGGGCACTAGCGGGAGACTTGAGCAGTTCTTC. Translation gives CASSLRPTGTSGRLEQFF.

This clonotype was detected only a few times. The chain employs TRBV5-5 and TRBJ2-7; no clear D gene. V was trimmed by 0 bases and J by 5 bases, leaving 6 bases between them. This CDR3 has 12 residues. CDR1 and CDR2 from the germline V gene are SGHKS and YYEKEE (reference sequence). CDR3 DNA: TGTGCCAGCAGCTTGGCCCCCCACGAGCAGTACTTC. The encoded protein is CASSLAPHEQYF.

This clonotype was observed a handful of times. This rearrangement joins TRBV5-5 to TRBJ2-1; 10 bases map to TRBD1. J gave up 6 bases and V 4 bases, and 10 bases lay outside the gene matches. This CDR3 is built from 16 residues. Germline loops: CDR1 SGHKS, CDR2 YYEKEE (reference sequence). Here the CDR3 reads CASSVQAGTGVNEQFF. CDR3 nucleotide sequence: TGTGCCAGCAGCGTACAAGCCGGGACAGGGGTCAATGAGCAGTTCTTC.

The chain joins TRBV5-6 to TRBJ2-1; D is undetermined. Trimming took 2 bases from V and 2 from J, leaving 14 bases between them. This CDR3 is built from 16 residues. Germline V gene sequence: CDR1 SGHDT, CDR2 YYEEEE. CDR3 nucleotides: TGTGCCAGCAGCTTTTTCGGTAGAGCGACCTACAATGAGCAGTTCTTC. The encoded protein is CASSFFGRATYNEQFF.

This clonotype was observed a few times. The chain joins TRBV3-1 to TRBJ2-7; D may match TRBD1 or TRBD2 (5 bases each). The CDR3 is 15 amino acids. Looked up from germline, CDR1 is LGHDT and CDR2 is YNNKEL (reference sequence). The V end lost 4 bases, the J end lost 7 bases, and 20 bases lay between the germline ends. Here the CDR3 reads CASSRSGTNGREQYF. The CDR3, as DNA: TGTGCCAGCAGCCGATCCGGGACCAACGGAAGAGAGCAGTACTTC.